This TCR beta chain was recovered during a study of human T cells and chemical hapten exposure (dated by TCRdb to the early 2020s). Context from the whole study: For sensitization, 2% DPC in acetone was applied to a 2 cm by 2 cm area of upper inner arm skin. Patients additionally received weekly therapeutic DPC doses to the scalp throughout the approximately 24-week study period. Patch testing was performed on the upper back with Finn chambers containing 0.01% DPC, and the patch tests were scored after 6 days according to International Contact Dermatitis Research Group standards. Most of the patients in the cohort were female, and the cohort covered alopecia areata with under or over 50% scalp involvement, alopecia totalis and alopecia universalis. Libraries were combined into a pool for sequencing, and differences in TCR yield between samples came mainly from small differences in library volumes within the pool. In alopecia patients, the study followed how the peripheral blood TCR repertoire changed in vivo over primary and secondary sensitization to diphenylcyclopropenone (DPC), a hapten. Blood samples were taken from patients before sensitization (week 0) and then at 2, 6 and about 24 weeks after DPC sensitization. Roughly 30 alopecia patients gave blood for TCR sequencing at one to four time points (pre-sensitization, 2, 6 and 24 weeks). Summary of the overall study and its limitations: Repeated subsampling changed both the strength of the expansion versus patch-test correlation and the threshold at which the correlation became significant. The number of TCRs above 1 in 1000 frequency did not change with DPC sensitization; there was no evidence of global repertoire structure alterations. Patch test score correlated positively with the number of PT1 expanded TCRs, reaching significance at thresholds 8, 16 and 32 but not at 4. All patients had alopecia, a presumed autoimmune disease, so their immune response might differ from that of healthy individuals. Significantly more large CDR3 similarity clusters were formed by expanded TCRs than by pre-sensitization or healthy control sets, consistent with antigen-driven responses.

What this sample's time point label stands for: pre-sensitization, week 0. According to the study, the label for this sample's treatment or condition signals: therapeutic diphenylcyclopropenone sensitization with weekly scalp DPC. At each patch-test visit, blood was drawn before the patch test was applied. Eligible patients were aged 18 to 70, diagnosed with alopecia, deemed suitable for DPC therapy, and excluded if pregnant. Total RNA was isolated from unfractionated whole blood collected in Tempus Blood RNA tubes. Looking up the germline V gene yields CDR1 LGHNT and CDR2 FRNRAP. Trimming takes 7 bases off V and 0 bases off J; junction bases not matched to a gene: 5. From the cysteine up to the phenylalanine, the CDR3 has a length of 15 residues. The only DNA kept is the CDR3, 45 bases in frame from the first base. This clonotype has a handful of counts. What this receptor recognizes is not known. The sample holds no much larger clone one base away, and base qualities are not on file.

The library was obtained by RACE. Sequenced using a NextSeq 500. During library preparation, unique molecular identifiers were attached to individual cDNA molecules so that TCRs could be counted quantitatively and reproducibly. Each blood RNA sample was used to sequence both TCR alpha and TCR beta chains. In the authors' own workflow: A median of around 100,000 TCRs per sample was observed, with a range of about 20,000 to 700,000. The Decombinator software suite was used to annotate V, J and CDR3 in the TCR reads. For PS versus PT1 abundance plots, all samples were subsampled to the same number of TCRs (28,000). Expanded TCRs were defined as absent before sensitization and observed at least eight times at the 2-week time point. The raw public data were reprocessed by TCRdb itself: fastp quality trimming at Q25, MiXCR clonotype calling, in-frame beta chains only. Identical CDR3 protein sequences are pooled into one entry, listed with their most common genes and DNA. Here the V and J calls rest on TCRdb's processing, not on the authors' analysis. Counted in this sample were about 380,000 distinct CDR3 sequences; roughly 5% of them appeared once. The ten largest account for roughly 2.6% of the sample.

The source of this sequence is a woman in her forties or fifties with alopecia areata. Some clones in this sample may be carry-over from other donors' samples. The chain employs TRBV12-5 and TRBJ2-1; TRBD2 lines up with 8 middle nucleotides. This specimen was whole blood, taken in connection with sensitization to the hapten diphenylcyclopropenone (DPC). The DNA sequence follows: TGTGCTAGTGCCCAGGGGACTAGCTCCTACAATGAGCAGTTCTTC. Its amino acids are CASAQGTSSYNEQFF.